This T cell receptor (beta chain) is from a study of cytomegalovirus exposure and HLA in healthy donors. The PCR had 60 Vbeta and 13 Jbeta primers. Libraries were prepared by immunoSEQ multiplex PCR; TCRdb keeps only in-frame clonotypes and omits some of them. The data hold some 150,000 clones, with 79% observed a single time. The study's findings and limits: Among TCR beta chains of equal frequency, HLA-associated ones were more clonally expanded in a later analysis. Later on, an analysis showed TCR association rates differing by HLA locus, with DRB1 the most and HLA-C the fewest.

This clone was counted a few times. Its specificity is not known. This receptor was identified in a man aged 35 to 55 in good health and CMV-seronegative. Material: PBMCs.

The CDR3 DNA follows: TGCAGCGCCCAACAGGGTTTAAGCGAGCAGTACTTC. This sequence encodes CSAQQGLSEQYF. This sequence joins TRBV29-1 and TRBJ2-7; D is possibly TRBD1 (6 bases). Trimming took off 7 bases at V and 6 bases at J, with 16 bases between the two ends. The CDR3 consists of 12 residues. Germline values: CDR1 SQVTM, CDR2 ANQGSEA.